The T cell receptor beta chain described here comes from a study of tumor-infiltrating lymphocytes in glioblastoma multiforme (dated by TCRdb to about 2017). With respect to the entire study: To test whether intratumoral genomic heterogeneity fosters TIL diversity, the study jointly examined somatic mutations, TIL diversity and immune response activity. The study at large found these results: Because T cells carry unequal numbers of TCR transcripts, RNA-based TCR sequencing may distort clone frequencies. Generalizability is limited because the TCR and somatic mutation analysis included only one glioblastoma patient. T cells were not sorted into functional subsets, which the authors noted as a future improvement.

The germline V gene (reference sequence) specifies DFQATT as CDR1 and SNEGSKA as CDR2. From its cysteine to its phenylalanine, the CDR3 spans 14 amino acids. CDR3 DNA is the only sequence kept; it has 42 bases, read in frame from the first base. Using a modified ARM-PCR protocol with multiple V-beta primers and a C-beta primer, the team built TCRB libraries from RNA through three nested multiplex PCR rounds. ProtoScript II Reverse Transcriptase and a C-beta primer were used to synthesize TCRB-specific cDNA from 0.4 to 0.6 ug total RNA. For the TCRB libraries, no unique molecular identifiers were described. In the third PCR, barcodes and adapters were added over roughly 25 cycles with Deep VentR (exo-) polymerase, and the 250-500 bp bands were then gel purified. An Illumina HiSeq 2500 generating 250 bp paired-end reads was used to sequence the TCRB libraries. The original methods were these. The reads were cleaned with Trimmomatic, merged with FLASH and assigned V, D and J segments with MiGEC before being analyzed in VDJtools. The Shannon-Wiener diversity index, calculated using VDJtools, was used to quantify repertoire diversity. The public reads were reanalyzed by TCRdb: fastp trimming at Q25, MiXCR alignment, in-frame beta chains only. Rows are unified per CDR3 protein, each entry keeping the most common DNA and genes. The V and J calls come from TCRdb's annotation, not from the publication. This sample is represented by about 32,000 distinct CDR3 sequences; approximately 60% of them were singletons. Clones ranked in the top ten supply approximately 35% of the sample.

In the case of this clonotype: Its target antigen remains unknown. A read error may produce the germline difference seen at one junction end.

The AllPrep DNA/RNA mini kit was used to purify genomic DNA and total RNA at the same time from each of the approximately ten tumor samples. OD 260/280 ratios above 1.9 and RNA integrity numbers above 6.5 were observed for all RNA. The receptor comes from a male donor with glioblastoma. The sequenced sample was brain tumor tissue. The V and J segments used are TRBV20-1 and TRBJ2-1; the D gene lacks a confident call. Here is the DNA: TGCAATGCTTTTCCAGGCCCCCAAGGCCATGAGCAGTTCTTC. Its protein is CNAFPGPQGHEQFF.